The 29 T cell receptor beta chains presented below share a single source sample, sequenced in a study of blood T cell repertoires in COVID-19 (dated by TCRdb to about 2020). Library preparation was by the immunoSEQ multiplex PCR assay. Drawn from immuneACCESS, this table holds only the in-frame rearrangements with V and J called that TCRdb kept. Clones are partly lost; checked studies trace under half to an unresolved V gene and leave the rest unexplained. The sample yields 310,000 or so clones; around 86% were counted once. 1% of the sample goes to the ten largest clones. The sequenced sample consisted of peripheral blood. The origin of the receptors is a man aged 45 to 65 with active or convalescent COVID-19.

This chain's CDR3 is CATRAPLPQETQYF. In nucleotides, the CDR3 is TGTGCCACCAGGGCCCCTCTCCCTCAAGAGACCCAGTACTTC. The chain links TRBV24-1 to TRBJ2-5, with D unresolved. The germline V gene encodes CDR1 KGHDR and CDR2 SFDVKD. The CDR3 contains 14 residues. The V gene lost 7 bases and the J gene lost 2 bases, with 13 bases spanning the gap.

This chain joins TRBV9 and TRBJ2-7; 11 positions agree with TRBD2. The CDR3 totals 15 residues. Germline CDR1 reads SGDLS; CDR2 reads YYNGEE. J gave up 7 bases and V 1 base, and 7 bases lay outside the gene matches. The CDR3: CASSVNSLAGAEQYF. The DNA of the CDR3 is TGTGCCAGCAGCGTAAATTCACTAGCGGGGGCTGAGCAGTACTTC. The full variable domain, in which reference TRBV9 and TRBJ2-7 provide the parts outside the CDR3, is DSGVTQTPKHLITATGQRVTLRCSPRSGDLSVYWYQQSLDQGLQFLIQYYNGEERAKGNILERFSAQQFPDLHSELNLSSLELGDSALYFCASSVNSLAGAEQYFGPGTRLTVT.

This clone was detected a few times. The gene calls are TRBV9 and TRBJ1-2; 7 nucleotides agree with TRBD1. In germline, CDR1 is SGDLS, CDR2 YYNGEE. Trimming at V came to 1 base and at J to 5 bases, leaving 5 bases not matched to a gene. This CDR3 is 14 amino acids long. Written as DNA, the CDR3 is TGTGCCAGCAGCGTAAAGGACAGGTTATATGGCTACACCTTC. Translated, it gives CASSVKDRLYGYTF.

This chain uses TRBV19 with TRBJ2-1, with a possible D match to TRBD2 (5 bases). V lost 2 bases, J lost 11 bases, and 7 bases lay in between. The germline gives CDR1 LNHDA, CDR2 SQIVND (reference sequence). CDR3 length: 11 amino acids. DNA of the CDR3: TGTGCCAGTAGTATATCCGGGAAGCAGTTCTTC. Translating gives CASSISGKQFF. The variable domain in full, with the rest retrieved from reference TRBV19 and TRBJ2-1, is DGGITQSPKYLFRKEGQNVTLSCEQNLNHDAMYWYRQDPGQGLRLIYYSQIVNDFQKGDIAEGYSVSREKKESFPLTVTSAQKNPTAFYLCASSISGKQFFGPGTRLTVL.

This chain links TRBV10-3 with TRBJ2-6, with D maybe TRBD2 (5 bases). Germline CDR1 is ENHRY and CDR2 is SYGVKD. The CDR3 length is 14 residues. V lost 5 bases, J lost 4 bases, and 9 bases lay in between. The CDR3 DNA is TGTGCCATCAGTTCGGAGGTCGGGGCCAACGTCCTGACTTTC. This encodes CAISSEVGANVLTF.

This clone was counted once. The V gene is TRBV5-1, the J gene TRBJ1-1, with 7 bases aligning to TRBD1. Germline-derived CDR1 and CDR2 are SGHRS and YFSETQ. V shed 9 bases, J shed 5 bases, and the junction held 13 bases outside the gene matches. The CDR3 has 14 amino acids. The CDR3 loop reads CATTTGWEATEAFF. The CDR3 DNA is TGCGCCACTACGACAGGGTGGGAAGCTACTGAAGCTTTCTTT. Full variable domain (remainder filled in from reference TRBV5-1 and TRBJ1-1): KAGVTQTPRYLIKTRGQQVTLSCSPISGHRSVSWYQQTPGQGLQFLFEYFSETQRNKGNFPGRFSGRQFSNSRSEMNVSTLELGDSALYLCATTTGWEATEAFFGQGTRLTVV.

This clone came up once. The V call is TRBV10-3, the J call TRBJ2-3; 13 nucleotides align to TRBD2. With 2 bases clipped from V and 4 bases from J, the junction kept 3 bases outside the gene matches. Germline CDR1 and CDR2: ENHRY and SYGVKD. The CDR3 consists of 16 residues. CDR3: CAISEPLAGGADTQYF. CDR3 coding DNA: TGTGCCATCAGTGAGCCACTAGCGGGAGGGGCAGATACGCAGTATTTT.

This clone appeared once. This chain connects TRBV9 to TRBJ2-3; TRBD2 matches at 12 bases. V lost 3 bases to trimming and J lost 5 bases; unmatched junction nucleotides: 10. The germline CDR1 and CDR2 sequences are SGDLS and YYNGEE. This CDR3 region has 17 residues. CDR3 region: CASSETLLAGGQDTQYF. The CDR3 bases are TGTGCCAGCAGCGAGACCCTTCTAGCGGGAGGGCAAGATACGCAGTATTTT. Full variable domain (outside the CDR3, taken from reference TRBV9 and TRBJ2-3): DSGVTQTPKHLITATGQRVTLRCSPRSGDLSVYWYQQSLDQGLQFLIQYYNGEERAKGNILERFSAQQFPDLHSELNLSSLELGDSALYFCASSETLLAGGQDTQYFGPGTRLTVL.

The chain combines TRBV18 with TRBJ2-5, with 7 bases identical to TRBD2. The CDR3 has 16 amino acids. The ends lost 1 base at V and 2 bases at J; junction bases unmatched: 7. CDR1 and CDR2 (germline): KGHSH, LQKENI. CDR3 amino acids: CASSPRGGSGQETQYF. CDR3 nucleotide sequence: TGTGCCAGCTCACCACGCGGGGGATCGGGGCAAGAGACCCAGTACTTC. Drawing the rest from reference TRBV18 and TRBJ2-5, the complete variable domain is NAGVMQNPRHLVRRRGQEARLRCSPMKGHSHVYWYRQLPEEGLKFMVYLQKENIIDESGMPKERFSAEFPKEGPSILRIQQVVRGDSAAYFCASSPRGGSGQETQYFGPGTRLLVL.

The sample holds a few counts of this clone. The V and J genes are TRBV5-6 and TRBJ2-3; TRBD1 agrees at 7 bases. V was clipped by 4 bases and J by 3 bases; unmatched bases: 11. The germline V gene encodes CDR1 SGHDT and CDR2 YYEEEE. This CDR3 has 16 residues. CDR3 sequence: CASSLTTGARTDTQYF. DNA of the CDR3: TGTGCCAGCAGCCTGACCACAGGGGCCCGTACAGATACGCAGTATTTT.

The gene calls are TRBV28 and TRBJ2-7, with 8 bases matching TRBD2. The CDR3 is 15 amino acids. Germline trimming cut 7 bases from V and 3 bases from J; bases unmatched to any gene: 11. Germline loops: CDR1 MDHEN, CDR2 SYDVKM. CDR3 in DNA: TGTGCCAGCACCTCCCGGGGTAGCGGGGACTACGAGCAGTACTTC. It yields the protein CASTSRGSGDYEQYF.

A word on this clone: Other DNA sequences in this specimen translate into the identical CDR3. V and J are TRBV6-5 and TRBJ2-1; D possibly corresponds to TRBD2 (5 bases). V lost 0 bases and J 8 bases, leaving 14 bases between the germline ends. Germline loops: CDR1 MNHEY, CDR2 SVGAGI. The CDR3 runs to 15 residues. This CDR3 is CASSYSGPGGHEQFF. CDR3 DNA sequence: TGTGCCAGCAGTTACTCAGGGCCCGGAGGCCATGAGCAGTTCTTC.

In nucleotides, the CDR3 is TGTGCCAGCAGCGGGACAGGGGCAGAGACCCAGTACTTC. Its protein is CASSGTGAETQYF. The V call is TRBV11-1, the J call TRBJ2-5; TRBD1 aligns across 10 bases. CDR1 and CDR2 (germline): SGHAT, FQDESV (reference sequence). The V gene end was trimmed by 5 bases and the J gene end by 4 bases; junction bases not matched to a gene: 1. CDR3 length: 13 residues.

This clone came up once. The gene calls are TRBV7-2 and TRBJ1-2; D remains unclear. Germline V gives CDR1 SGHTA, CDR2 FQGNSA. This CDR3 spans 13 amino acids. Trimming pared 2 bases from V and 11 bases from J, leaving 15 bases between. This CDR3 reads CASSLQLDAGYTF. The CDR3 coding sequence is TGTGCCAGCAGCTTACAATTGGACGCGGGATACACCTTC.

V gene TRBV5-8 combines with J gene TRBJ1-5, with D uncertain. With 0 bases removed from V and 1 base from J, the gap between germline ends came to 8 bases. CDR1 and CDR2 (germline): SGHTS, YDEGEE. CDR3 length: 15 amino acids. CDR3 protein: CASSLGGASNQPQHF. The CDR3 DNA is TGTGCCAGCAGCTTGGGGGGAGCGAGCAATCAGCCCCAGCATTTT.

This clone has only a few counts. CDR3 region: CASSLVDRVDDGYTF. The CDR3 nucleotides are TGTGCCAGCAGCTTGGTGGACAGGGTTGATGATGGCTACACCTTC. The rearrangement links TRBV5-6 to TRBJ1-2; 8 bases match TRBD1. V shed 0 bases and J 6 bases; nucleotides not matched to a gene: 7. Germline assignment: CDR1 SGHDT and CDR2 YYEEEE. The CDR3 runs 15 residues.

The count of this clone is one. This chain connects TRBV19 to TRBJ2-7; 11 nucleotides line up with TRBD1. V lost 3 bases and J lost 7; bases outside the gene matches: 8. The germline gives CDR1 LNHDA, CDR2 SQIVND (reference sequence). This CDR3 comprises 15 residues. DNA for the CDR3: TGTGCCAGTAGTATTGGGACAGGGGGTATCAGGGAGCAGTACTTC. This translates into CASSIGTGGIREQYF.

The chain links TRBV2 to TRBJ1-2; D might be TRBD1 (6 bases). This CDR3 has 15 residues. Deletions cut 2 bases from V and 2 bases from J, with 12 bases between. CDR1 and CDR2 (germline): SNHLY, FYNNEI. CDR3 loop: CASSEQGRGNYGYTF. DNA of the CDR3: TGTGCCAGCAGTGAACAGGGGAGGGGGAACTATGGCTACACCTTC.

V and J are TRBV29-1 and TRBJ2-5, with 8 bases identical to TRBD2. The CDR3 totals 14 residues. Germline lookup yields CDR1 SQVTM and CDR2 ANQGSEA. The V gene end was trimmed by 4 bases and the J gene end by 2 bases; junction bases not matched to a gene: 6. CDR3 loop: CSVVTSEGQETQYF. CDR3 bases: TGCAGCGTTGTGACTAGCGAGGGACAAGAGACCCAGTACTTC.

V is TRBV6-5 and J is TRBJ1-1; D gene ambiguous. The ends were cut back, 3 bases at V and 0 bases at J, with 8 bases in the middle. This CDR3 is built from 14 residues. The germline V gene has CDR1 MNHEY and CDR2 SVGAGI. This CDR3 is CASSYQDMNTEAFF. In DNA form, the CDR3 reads TGTGCCAGCAGTTATCAGGATATGAACACTGAAGCTTTCTTT.

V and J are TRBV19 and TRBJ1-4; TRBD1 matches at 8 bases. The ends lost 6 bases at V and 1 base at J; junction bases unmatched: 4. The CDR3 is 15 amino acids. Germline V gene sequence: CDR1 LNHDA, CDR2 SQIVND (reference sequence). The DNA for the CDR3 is TGTGCCAGTAGGCCCAGGGGGCAAACTAATGAAAAACTGTTTTTT. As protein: CASRPRGQTNEKLFF.

The CDR3: CASWDRNYGYTF. CDR3 sequence (DNA): TGTGCCAGCTGGGACAGGAACTATGGCTACACCTTC. The gene calls are TRBV28 and TRBJ1-2; the match to TRBD1 covers 8 bases. V dropped 8 bases and J dropped 2; count of bases not matched to a gene: 1. The CDR3 covers 12 residues. Germline CDR1 reads MDHEN; CDR2 reads SYDVKM.

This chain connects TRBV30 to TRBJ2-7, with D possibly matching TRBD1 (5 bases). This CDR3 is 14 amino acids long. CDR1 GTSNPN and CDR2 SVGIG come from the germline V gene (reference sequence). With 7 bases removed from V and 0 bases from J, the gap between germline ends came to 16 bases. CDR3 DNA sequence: TGTGCCTATACAACAGGTTGGAGCTCCTACGAGCAGTACTTC. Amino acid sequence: CAYTTGWSSYEQYF.

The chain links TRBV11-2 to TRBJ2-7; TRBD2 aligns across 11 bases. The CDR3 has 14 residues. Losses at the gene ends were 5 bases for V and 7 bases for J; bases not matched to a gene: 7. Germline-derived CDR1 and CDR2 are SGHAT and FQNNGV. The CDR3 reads CASSVLAGEGEQYF. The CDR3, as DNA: TGTGCCAGCAGCGTACTAGCGGGAGAGGGGGAGCAGTACTTC.

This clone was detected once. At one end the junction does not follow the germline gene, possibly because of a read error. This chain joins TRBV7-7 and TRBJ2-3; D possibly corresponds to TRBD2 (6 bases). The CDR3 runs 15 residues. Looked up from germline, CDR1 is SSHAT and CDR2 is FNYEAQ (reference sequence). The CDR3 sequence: CASSSTLANTDTQYF. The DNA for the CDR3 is TGTGCTAGCAGCAGTACACTAGCTAACACAGATACGCAGTATTTT. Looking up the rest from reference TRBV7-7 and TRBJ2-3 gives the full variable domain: GAGVSQSPRYKVTKRGQDVTLRCDPISSHATLYWYQQALGQGPEFLTYFNYEAQPDKSGLPSDRFSAERPEGSISTLTIQRTEQRDSAMYRCASSSTLANTDTQYFGPGTRLTVL.

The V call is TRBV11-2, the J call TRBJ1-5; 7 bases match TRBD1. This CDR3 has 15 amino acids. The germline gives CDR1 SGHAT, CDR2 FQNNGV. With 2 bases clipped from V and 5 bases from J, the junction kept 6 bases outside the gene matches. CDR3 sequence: CASSLSGQLYQPQHF. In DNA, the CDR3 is TGTGCCAGCAGCTTATCGGGACAGCTTTATCAGCCCCAGCATTTT. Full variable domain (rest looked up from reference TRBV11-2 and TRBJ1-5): EAGVAQSPRYKIIEKRQSVAFWCNPISGHATLYWYQQILGQGPKLLIQFQNNGVVDDSQLPKDRFSAERLKGVDSTLKIQPAKLEDSAVYLCASSLSGQLYQPQHFGDGTRLSIL.

CDR3 amino acids: CASSPGQGFTPLHF. CDR3 sequence (DNA): TGTGCCAGCAGCCCGGGACAGGGTTTTACACCCCTCCACTTT. The chain carries TRBV9 and TRBJ1-6; 9 positions agree with TRBD1. The junction had 7 bases not matched to a gene; V was cut back by 4 bases and J by 11 bases. Germline CDR1 reads SGDLS; CDR2 reads YYNGEE. This CDR3 has 14 amino acids.

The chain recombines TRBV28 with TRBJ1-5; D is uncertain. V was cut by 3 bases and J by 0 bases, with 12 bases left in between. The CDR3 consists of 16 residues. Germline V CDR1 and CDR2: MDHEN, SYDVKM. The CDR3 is CASSFLGLGSNQPQHF. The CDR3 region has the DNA TGTGCCAGCAGTTTTTTGGGCCTCGGTAGCAATCAGCCCCAGCATTTT.

CDR3 loop: CASRQGSYEQYF. CDR3 sequence (DNA): TGTGCCAGCAGACAGGGTTCCTACGAGCAGTACTTC. The rearrangement links TRBV10-3 to TRBJ2-7; 7 bases are a match to TRBD1. The CDR3 covers 12 residues. V lost 10 bases and J lost 1; bases outside the gene matches: 4. Germline assignment: CDR1 ENHRY and CDR2 SYGVKD.